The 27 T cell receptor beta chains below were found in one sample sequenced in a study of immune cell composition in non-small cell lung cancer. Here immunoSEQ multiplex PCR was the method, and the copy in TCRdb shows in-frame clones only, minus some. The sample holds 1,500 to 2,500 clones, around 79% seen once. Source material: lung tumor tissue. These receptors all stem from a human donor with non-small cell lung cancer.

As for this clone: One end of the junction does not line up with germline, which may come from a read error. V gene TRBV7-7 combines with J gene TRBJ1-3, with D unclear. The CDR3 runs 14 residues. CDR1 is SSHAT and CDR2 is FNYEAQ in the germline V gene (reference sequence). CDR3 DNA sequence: TGTGCTAGCAGCTTGTCTACGAATGGAAACACCATATATTTT. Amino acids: CASSLSTNGNTIYF.

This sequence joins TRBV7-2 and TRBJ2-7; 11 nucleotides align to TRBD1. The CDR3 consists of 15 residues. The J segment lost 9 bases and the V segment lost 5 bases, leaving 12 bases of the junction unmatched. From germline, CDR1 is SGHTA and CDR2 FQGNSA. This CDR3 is CASSQGGTGGKGQYF. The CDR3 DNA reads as TGTGCCAGCAGCCAGGGGGGGACAGGGGGTAAGGGGCAGTACTTC.

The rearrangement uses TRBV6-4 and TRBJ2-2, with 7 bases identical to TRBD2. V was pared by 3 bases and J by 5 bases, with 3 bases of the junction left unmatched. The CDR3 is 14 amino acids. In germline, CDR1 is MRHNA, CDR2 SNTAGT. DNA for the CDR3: TGTGCCAGCAGTGAGCAGGGAGGGACCGGGGAGCTGTTTTTT. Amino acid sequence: CASSEQGGTGELFF.

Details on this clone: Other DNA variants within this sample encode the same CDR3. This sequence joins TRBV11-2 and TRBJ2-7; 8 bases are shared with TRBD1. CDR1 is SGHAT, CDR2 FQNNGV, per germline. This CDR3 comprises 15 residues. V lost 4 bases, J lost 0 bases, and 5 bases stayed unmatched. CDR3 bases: TGTGCCAGCAGCTGGAGACAGGGGACCTCCTACGAGCAGTACTTC. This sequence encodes CASSWRQGTSYEQYF.

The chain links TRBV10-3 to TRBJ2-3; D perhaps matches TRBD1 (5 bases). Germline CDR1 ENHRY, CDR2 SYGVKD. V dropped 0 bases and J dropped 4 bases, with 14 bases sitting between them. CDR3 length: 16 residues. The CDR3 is CAISESKSREADTQYF. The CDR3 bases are TGTGCCATCAGTGAGTCGAAATCCAGGGAAGCAGATACGCAGTATTTT.

The CDR3 DNA is TGCGCCAGCAGCCCTGACAGGATGGGGCAGTACTTC. This gives the protein CASSPDRMGQYF. This chain connects TRBV5-1 to TRBJ2-7, with a possible D match to TRBD1 (6 bases). Germline V CDR1 and CDR2: SGHRS, YFSETQ. The germline V and J ends were trimmed by 4 bases and 9 bases, with 14 bases remaining between them. The CDR3 sequence is 12 residues long.

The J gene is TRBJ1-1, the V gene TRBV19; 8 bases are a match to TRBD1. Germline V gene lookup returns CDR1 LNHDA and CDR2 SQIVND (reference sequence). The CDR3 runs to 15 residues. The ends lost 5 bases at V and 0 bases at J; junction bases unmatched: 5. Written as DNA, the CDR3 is TGTGCCAGTAGTCTTGGGGACAGGTTGAACACTGAAGCTTTCTTT. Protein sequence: CASSLGDRLNTEAFF.

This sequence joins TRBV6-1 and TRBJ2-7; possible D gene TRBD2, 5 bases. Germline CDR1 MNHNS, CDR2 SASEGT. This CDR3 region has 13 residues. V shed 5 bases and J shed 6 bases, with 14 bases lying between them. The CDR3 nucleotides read TGTGCCAGCAGTTCGTCAGTCCGGGGCGAGCAGTACTTC. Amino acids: CASSSSVRGEQYF.

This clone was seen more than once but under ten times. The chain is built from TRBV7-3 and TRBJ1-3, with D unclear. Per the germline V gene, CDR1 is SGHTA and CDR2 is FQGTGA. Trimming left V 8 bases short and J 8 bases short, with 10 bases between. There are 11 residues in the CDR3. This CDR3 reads CASGVGDTIYF. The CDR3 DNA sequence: TGTGCCAGCGGGGTCGGGGACACCATATATTTT.

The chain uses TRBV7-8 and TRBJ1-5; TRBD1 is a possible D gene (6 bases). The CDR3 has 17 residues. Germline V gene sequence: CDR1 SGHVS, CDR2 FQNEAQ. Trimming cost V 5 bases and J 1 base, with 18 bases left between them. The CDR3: CASSPEQGGLSNQPQHF. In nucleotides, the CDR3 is TGTGCCAGCAGCCCCGAACAGGGCGGATTGAGCAATCAGCCCCAGCATTTT.

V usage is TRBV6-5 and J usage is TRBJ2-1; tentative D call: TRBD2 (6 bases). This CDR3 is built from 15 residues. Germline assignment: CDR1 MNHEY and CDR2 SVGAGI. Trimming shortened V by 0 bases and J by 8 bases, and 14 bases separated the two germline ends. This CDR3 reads CASSYSGGLGDEQFF. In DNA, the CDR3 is TGTGCCAGCAGTTACTCGGGGGGATTGGGCGATGAGCAGTTCTTC.

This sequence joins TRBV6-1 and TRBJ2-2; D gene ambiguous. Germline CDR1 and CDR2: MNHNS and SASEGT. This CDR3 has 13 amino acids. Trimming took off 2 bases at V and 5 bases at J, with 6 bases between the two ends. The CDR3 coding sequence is TGTGCCAGCAGTGAATTCAGTACCGGGGAGCTGTTTTTT. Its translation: CASSEFSTGELFF.

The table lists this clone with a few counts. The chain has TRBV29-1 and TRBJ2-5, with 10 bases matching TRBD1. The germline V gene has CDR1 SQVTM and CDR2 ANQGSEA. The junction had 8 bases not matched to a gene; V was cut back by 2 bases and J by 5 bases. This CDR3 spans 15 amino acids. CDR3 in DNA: TGCAGCGTTGAACCCGACAGGGGGCGCGTTGAGACCCAGTACTTC. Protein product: CSVEPDRGRVETQYF.

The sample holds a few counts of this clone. The CDR3 region is CASSLIPQGAGTGELFF. The DNA for the CDR3 is TGTGCCAGCAGCCTAATCCCACAGGGGGCGGGAACCGGGGAGCTGTTTTTT. This chain joins TRBV7-2 and TRBJ2-2; 9 bases match TRBD1. V dropped 5 bases and J dropped 5; count of bases not matched to a gene: 12. The CDR3 covers 17 residues. Germline V lookup: CDR1 SGHTA, CDR2 FQGNSA.

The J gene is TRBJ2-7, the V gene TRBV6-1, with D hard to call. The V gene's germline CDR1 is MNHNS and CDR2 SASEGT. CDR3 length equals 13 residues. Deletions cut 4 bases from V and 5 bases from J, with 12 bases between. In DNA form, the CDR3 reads TGTGCCAGCAGTGGCAGTGTTTACAACGAGCAGTACTTC. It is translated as CASSGSVYNEQYF.

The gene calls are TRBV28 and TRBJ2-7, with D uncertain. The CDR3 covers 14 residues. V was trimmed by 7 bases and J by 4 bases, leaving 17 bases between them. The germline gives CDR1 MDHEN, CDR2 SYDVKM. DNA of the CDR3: TGTGCCAGCACCAACGGTGGTATTCTGTACGAGCAGTACTTC. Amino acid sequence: CASTNGGILYEQYF.

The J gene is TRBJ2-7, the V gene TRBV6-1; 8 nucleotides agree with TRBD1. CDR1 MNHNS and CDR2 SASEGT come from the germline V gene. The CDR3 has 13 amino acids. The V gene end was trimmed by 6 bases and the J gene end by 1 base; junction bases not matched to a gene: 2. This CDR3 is CASRWTGSYEQYF. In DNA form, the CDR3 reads TGTGCCAGCAGATGGACAGGGTCCTACGAGCAGTACTTC.

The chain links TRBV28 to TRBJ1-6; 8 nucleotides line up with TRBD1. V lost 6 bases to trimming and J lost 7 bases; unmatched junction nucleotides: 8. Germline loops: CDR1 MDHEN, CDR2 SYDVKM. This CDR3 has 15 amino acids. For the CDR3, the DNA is TGTGCCAGCAGATTCGACAGGGGTTGGAATTCACCCCTCCACTTT. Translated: CASRFDRGWNSPLHF.

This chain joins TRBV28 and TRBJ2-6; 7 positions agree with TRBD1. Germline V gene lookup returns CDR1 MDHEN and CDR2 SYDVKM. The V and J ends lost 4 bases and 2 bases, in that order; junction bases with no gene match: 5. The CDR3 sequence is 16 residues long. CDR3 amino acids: CASSSIGQAGANVLTF. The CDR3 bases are TGTGCCAGCAGTTCCATTGGACAGGCTGGGGCCAACGTCCTGACTTTC.

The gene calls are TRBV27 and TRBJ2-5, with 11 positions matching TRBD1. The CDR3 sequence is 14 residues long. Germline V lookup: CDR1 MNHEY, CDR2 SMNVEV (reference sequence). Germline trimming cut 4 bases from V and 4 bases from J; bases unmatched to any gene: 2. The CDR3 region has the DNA TGTGCCAGCAGTTCGGGACAGGGGGGAGAGACCCAGTACTTC. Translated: CASSSGQGGETQYF.

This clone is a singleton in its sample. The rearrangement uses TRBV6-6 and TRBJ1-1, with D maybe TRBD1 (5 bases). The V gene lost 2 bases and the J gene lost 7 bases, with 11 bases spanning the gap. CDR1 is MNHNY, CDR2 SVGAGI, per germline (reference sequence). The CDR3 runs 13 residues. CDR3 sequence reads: CASSYPSTVEAFF. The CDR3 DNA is TGTGCCAGCAGTTACCCCTCGACAGTTGAAGCTTTCTTT.

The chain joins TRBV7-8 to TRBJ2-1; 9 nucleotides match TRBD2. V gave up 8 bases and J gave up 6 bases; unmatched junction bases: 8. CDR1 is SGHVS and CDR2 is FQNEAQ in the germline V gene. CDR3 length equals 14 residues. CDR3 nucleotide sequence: TGTGCCAGCTTTTTTAGCGGGAGCGGCAATGAGCAGTTCTTC. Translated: CASFFSGSGNEQFF.

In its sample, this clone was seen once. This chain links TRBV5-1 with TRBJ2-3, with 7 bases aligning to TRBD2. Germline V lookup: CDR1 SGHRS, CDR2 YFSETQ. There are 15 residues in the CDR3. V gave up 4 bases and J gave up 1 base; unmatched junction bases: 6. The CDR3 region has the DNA TGCGCCAGCAGCGGAACTAGCGAGGGCACAGATACGCAGTATTTT. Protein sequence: CASSGTSEGTDTQYF.

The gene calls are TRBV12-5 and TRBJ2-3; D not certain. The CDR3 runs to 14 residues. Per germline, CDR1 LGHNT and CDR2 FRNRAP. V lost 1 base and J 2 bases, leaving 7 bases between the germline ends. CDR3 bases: TGTGCTAGTGGTTTGGGACTTCACACAGATACGCAGTATTTT. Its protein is CASGLGLHTDTQYF.

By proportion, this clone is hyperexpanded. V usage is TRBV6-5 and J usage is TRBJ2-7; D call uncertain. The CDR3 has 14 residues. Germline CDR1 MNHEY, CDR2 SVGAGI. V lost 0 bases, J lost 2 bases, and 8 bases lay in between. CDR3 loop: CASSYSRIPYEQYF. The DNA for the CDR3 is TGTGCCAGCAGTTACTCCAGGATTCCCTACGAGCAGTACTTC.

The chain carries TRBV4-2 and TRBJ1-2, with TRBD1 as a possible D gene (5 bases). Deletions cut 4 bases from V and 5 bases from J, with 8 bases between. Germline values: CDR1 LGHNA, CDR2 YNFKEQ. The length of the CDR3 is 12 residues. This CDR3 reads CASSPGGYGYTF. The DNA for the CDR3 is TGTGCCAGCAGCCCGGGGGGGTATGGCTACACCTTC.

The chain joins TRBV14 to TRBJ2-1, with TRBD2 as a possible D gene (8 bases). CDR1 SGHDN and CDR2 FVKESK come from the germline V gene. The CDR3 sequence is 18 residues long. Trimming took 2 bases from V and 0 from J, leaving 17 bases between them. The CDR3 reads CASSQRRGGQSSYNEQFF. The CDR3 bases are TGTGCCAGCAGCCAAAGACGGGGGGGACAGAGCTCCTACAATGAGCAGTTCTTC.